The 9 T cell receptor beta chains below come from one sample, sequenced in a study of blood T cell repertoires in COVID-19. Here immunoSEQ multiplex PCR was the method, and the copy in TCRdb shows in-frame clones only, minus some. The repertoire holds some 330,000 clones, roughly 86% seen once, with 1.5% to 2.5% in the top ten. The sequenced material came from PBMCs or T cells enriched from blood (not recorded which). Source of these receptors: a man between 40 and 49 years old in a cohort exposed to, infected with or recovered from COVID-19 (not recorded which).

The J gene is TRBJ1-1, the V gene TRBV27; D is possibly TRBD1 (5 bases). Trimming shortened V by 2 bases and J by 1 base, and 8 bases separated the two germline ends. The CDR3 loop spans 14 amino acids. Germline V gives CDR1 MNHEY, CDR2 SMNVEV (reference sequence). CDR3 nucleotides: TGTGCCAGCAGTTTAAGGGGCGCGAACACTGAAGCTTTCTTT. Residues: CASSLRGANTEAFF.

The rearrangement links TRBV30 to TRBJ1-4; 11 bases fit TRBD1. From germline, CDR1 is GTSNPN and CDR2 SVGIG (reference sequence). V was pared by 5 bases and J by 4 bases, with 9 bases of the junction left unmatched. The CDR3 is 16 residues long. In nucleotides, the CDR3 is TGTGCCTGGGGACGGACAGGGGGCGTCGGTAATGAAAAACTGTTTTTT. Protein product: CAWGRTGGVGNEKLFF.

The chain employs TRBV9 and TRBJ2-7, with 8 bases fitting TRBD2. The CDR3 has 15 amino acids. V gave up 0 bases and J gave up 4 bases; unmatched junction bases: 6. Looked up from germline, CDR1 is SGDLS and CDR2 is YYNGEE. Written as DNA, the CDR3 is TGTGCCAGCAGCGTAGAGGCTAGCGGGTTATACGAGCAGTACTTC. Its protein is CASSVEASGLYEQYF.

This clone turned up a few times. The genes are TRBV19 and TRBJ2-2; TRBD2 matches at 13 bases. Germline loops: CDR1 LNHDA, CDR2 SQIVND (reference sequence). The J segment lost 7 bases and the V segment lost 6 bases, leaving 11 bases of the junction unmatched. The CDR3 is made up of 17 amino acids. For the CDR3, the DNA is TGTGCCAGTAGCTGGACTAGCGGGAGACCGAAGGTCGGGGAGCTGTTTTTT. Protein: CASSWTSGRPKVGELFF.

V is TRBV4-2 and J is TRBJ2-7; tentatively, D is TRBD1 (6 bases). The CDR3 contains 17 residues. Germline CDR1 reads LGHNA; CDR2 reads YNFKEQ. Trimming left V 0 bases short and J 6 bases short, with 21 bases between. In DNA form, the CDR3 reads TGTGCCAGCAGCCAAGAAGGGGGATCAGGGGCGCAGGGCGAGCAGTACTTC. It is translated as CASSQEGGSGAQGEQYF.

The rearrangement links TRBV3-1 (or the pseudogene TRBV3-2) to TRBJ1-2; 8 positions match TRBD1. The CDR3 runs 14 residues. The V gene end was trimmed by 3 bases and the J gene end by 4 bases; junction bases not matched to a gene: 4. The germline gives CDR1 LGHDT, CDR2 YNNKEL (reference sequence). Written as DNA, the CDR3 is TGTGCCAGCAGCCAGCTGGGGACAGGCTATGGCTACACCTTC. Amino acids: CASSQLGTGYGYTF.

This clone was recorded once. The chain uses TRBV14 and TRBJ2-5, with 7 nucleotides matching TRBD2. Germline CDR1 reads SGHDN; CDR2 reads FVKESK. The CDR3 sequence is 18 residues long. V was pared by 0 bases and J by 3 bases, with 13 bases of the junction left unmatched. The CDR3 is CASSQDRGAGPVKETQYF. The CDR3 nucleotides read TGTGCCAGCAGCCAAGATCGTGGAGCGGGGCCAGTAAAAGAGACCCAGTACTTC.

The chain uses TRBV11-2 and TRBJ1-2, with D possibly TRBD1 on 6 matching bases. V was trimmed by 1 base and J by 4 bases, leaving 10 bases between them. CDR3 length: 14 amino acids. Germline V gene sequence: CDR1 SGHAT, CDR2 FQNNGV. CDR3 loop: CASSLGGQPYGYTF. In DNA form, the CDR3 reads TGTGCCAGCAGCTTAGGCGGACAGCCCTATGGCTACACCTTC. Complete variable domain (other parts from reference TRBV11-2 and TRBJ1-2): EAGVAQSPRYKIIEKRQSVAFWCNPISGHATLYWYQQILGQGPKLLIQFQNNGVVDDSQLPKDRFSAERLKGVDSTLKIQPAKLEDSAVYLCASSLGGQPYGYTFGSGTRLTVV.

This sequence joins TRBV5-8 and TRBJ2-1; D may be TRBD2 (6 bases). This CDR3 is 15 amino acids long. Trimming stripped 4 bases from V and 5 bases from J, with 16 bases between. Germline V gene lookup returns CDR1 SGHTS and CDR2 YDEGEE. The CDR3 DNA is TGTGCCAGCAGCCCCTGGGGGGAGATCGACAATGAGCAGTTCTTC. Encoded protein: CASSPWGEIDNEQFF. The whole variable domain, filled in from reference TRBV5-8 and TRBJ2-1, reads EAGVTQSPTHLIKTRGQQATLRCSPISGHTSVYWYQQALGLGLQFLLWYDEGEERNRGNFPPRFSGRQFPNYSSELNVNALELEDSALYLCASSPWGEIDNEQFFGPGTRLTVL.